This T cell receptor beta chain was identified during a study of shared clonotypes between healthy human individuals. Study-wide background: A couple of female and a few male donors aged 18 to 49 were enrolled. Study-wide points: Among donors, clonotype sharing was expected to be affected by sequencing depth. Investigators collected only blood, and repertoires in tissues likely differ. About 5% of naive CD4 clonotypes were shared across several donors.

The CDR3 is made up of 16 amino acids. V was trimmed by 2 bases and J by 0 bases, leaving 16 bases between them. Germline V CDR1 and CDR2: SQVTM, ANQGSEA. Naive CD8 cells, CD45RO-negative and positively selected for CCR7, excluded terminally differentiated effector memory CD45RA+ cells. A word on this clone: Its matching antigen is unknown.

The assay was immunoSEQ multiplex PCR, and TCRdb's table has in-frame clones only and misses some. The sample lists roughly 600,000 clones, about 98% occurring once. J is TRBJ1-1 and V is TRBV29-1; perhaps TRBD1 as D (5 bases). Sequenced material: naive CD8+ T cells sorted from blood. The receptor was derived from a man under 40 in good health. DNA for the CDR3: TGCAGCGTTGAATTGCGGGGGTCCGGGTTGAACACTGAAGCTTTCTTT. It translates to CSVELRGSGLNTEAFF. The entire variable domain, with the rest obtained from reference TRBV29-1 and TRBJ1-1, is as follows: SAVISQKPSRDICQRGTSLTIQCQVDSQVTMMFWYRQQPGQSLTLIATANQGSEATYESGFVIDKFPISRPNLTFSTLTVSNMSPEDSSIYLCSVELRGSGLNTEAFFGQGTRLTVV.